This TCR beta chain came from a study of T cells in Graves' hyperthyroidism and ophthalmopathy. Researchers took RNA transcripts and amplified the TCR beta CDR3 regions from them. First-round RT-PCR targeting the TCR CDR3 was performed with the HTBI primer set. From the multiplex PCR reads, TCRdb called clonotypes with MiXCR, one entry per CDR3 protein. The table records a few hundred thousand distinct CDR3 sequences, approximately 14% of them present only once. The CDR3 contains 14 residues. Germline values: CDR1 KGHSY, CDR2 FQNENV. V was clipped by 4 bases and J by 4 bases; unmatched bases: 4. The hyperthyroidism patients had all been newly diagnosed, and their disease duration was under 2 months. Their ages ranged from 18 to 65 years. Each diagnosis drew on symptoms, thyroxine, TRAb, thyroid ultrasound and orbital computed tomography findings. PBMCs were derived from more than 8 ml fresh peripheral blood.

This clonotype originated in a woman between 18 and 29 years old with Graves' hyperthyroidism. The genes are TRBV16 and TRBJ1-5; 7 bases are shared with TRBD1. The source material was blood. The CDR3 sequence is CASSPSQGNQPQHF. CDR3 coding DNA: TGTGCCAGCAGCCCGTCACAGGGGAATCAGCCCCAGCATTTT.